Below are 12 T cell receptor beta chains sequenced from a single sample in a study of T cell clonotyping in hematopoietic cell transplantation (dated by TCRdb to about 2021). Libraries were built with the immunoSEQ multiplex PCR assay. TCRdb stores this immuneACCESS table with in-frame sequences only. Part of the clones is absent; in the studies checked, under half of the shortfall reflects unresolved V genes, and no reason is known for the rest. The sample table contains some 13,000 clones; only one count was recorded for 80% to 95% of them. 7.8% of the sample lies in the top ten. The intended sense of this specimen's time point label: 100 days after allo-HCT. Sequenced here: PBMCs, sampled 100 days after allogeneic stem cell transplant. These receptors were obtained from a female patient in her fifties who had an allogeneic stem cell transplant from an unrelated donor, so the T cells may come from the graft donor. Some clones in this sample may be carry-over from other donors' samples.

The chain carries TRBV5-1 and TRBJ1-1; D is unclear. The germline V gene has CDR1 SGHRS and CDR2 YFSETQ. Trimming shortened V by 0 bases and J by 3 bases, and 15 bases separated the two germline ends. This CDR3 is 16 amino acids long. As DNA, the CDR3 is TGCGCCAGCAGCTTGGAAGGGATTGGACTCCACACTGAAGCTTTCTTT. This gives the protein CASSLEGIGLHTEAFF.

This clone occurred once. The chain joins TRBV6-6 to TRBJ1-2, with 7 nucleotides matching TRBD1. Germline V gives CDR1 MNHNY, CDR2 SVGAGI (reference sequence). Germline trimming cut 5 bases from V and 4 bases from J; bases unmatched to any gene: 4. This CDR3 is built from 13 residues. CDR3 sequence (DNA): TGTGCCAGCAGTCTGGGACAGATCTATGGCTACACCTTC. Its protein is CASSLGQIYGYTF.

V and J are TRBV7-7 and TRBJ2-5, with 9 positions matching TRBD1. V shed 6 bases, J shed 5 bases, and the junction held 7 bases outside the gene matches. Looked up from germline, CDR1 is SSHAT and CDR2 is FNYEAQ (reference sequence). This CDR3 has 14 residues. DNA for the CDR3: TGTGCCAGCAGTCGGACAGGGGAGGGGGAGACCCAGTACTTC. This codes for CASSRTGEGETQYF.

With regard to this clone: A read error may account for a junction end that differs from germline. The chain uses TRBV7-2 and TRBJ1-2; 9 nucleotides agree with TRBD1. The CDR3 sequence is 13 residues long. CDR1 and CDR2 from the germline V gene are SGHTA and FQGNSA. CDR3 coding DNA: TGTGCCAGCAGCTTGACCGGGACAGGGCACGTCCACTTC. It yields the protein CASSLTGTGHVHF.

This rearrangement joins TRBV7-2 to TRBJ1-2; 11 bases are a match to TRBD1. There are 15 residues in the CDR3. V was pared by 2 bases and J by 7 bases, with 6 bases of the junction left unmatched. The germline V gene encodes CDR1 SGHTA and CDR2 FQGNSA. The CDR3 nucleotides read TGTGCCAGCAGCTTAAGAGGACAGGGGGCCGTTGGCTACACCTTC. Residues: CASSLRGQGAVGYTF.

The chain combines TRBV2 with TRBJ1-4; 10 bases map to TRBD1. The germline CDR1 and CDR2 sequences are SNHLY and FYNNEI. The CDR3 has 14 amino acids. V gave up 3 bases and J gave up 7 bases; unmatched junction bases: 2. DNA for the CDR3: TGTGCCAGCAGTGAGGGGACAGGGGCTGAAAAACTGTTTTTT. Protein sequence: CASSEGTGAEKLFF.

The gene calls are TRBV14 and TRBJ2-1; the D call may be TRBD1 or TRBD2 (6 bases each). The V gene lost 4 bases and the J gene lost 9 bases, with 19 bases spanning the gap. The CDR3 sequence is 15 residues long. CDR1 and CDR2 (germline): SGHDN, FVKESK. CDR3 sequence (DNA): TGTGCCAGCAGCCTCATCACGGGGGCGCGGACTGAGCAGTTCTTC. This sequence encodes CASSLITGARTEQFF.

The chain carries TRBV5-6 and TRBJ1-2; 8 nucleotides agree with TRBD1. The CDR3 runs to 12 residues. Germline CDR1 SGHDT, CDR2 YYEEEE. Trimming cost V 7 bases and J 7 bases; bases outside gene matches: 6. The CDR3 region is CASRTGGSGYTF. CDR3 nucleotides: TGTGCCAGCCGTACAGGGGGATCTGGCTACACCTTC.

This chain uses TRBV7-9 with TRBJ1-4; weak D call: TRBD1 (6 bases). The germline gives CDR1 SEHNR, CDR2 FQNEAQ (reference sequence). The CDR3 length is 13 residues. The germline V and J ends were trimmed by 3 bases and 11 bases, with 13 bases remaining between them. CDR3 coding DNA: TGTGCCAGCAGCTTCGGGACATCTGATAAACTGTTTTTT. Protein product: CASSFGTSDKLFF.

This chain connects TRBV5-8 to TRBJ1-1; tentative D call: TRBD1 (6 bases). From germline, CDR1 is SGHTS and CDR2 YDEGEE. The CDR3 is 13 amino acids. Trimming left V 0 bases short and J 11 bases short, with 14 bases between. The CDR3, as DNA: TGTGCCAGCAGCTTGGATGAGGTCAGGGGTGCTTTCTTT. Translating gives CASSLDEVRGAFF.

The chain recombines TRBV15 with TRBJ2-5; 10 bases line up with TRBD2. From germline, CDR1 is LNHNV and CDR2 YYDKDF (reference sequence). Trimming at V came to 0 bases and at J to 5 bases, leaving 6 bases not matched to a gene. The CDR3 length is 16 residues. The CDR3 nucleotides are TGTGCCACCAGCAGAGATAGAGCGGGGGGGCAGGAGACCCAGTACTTC. It specifies CATSRDRAGGQETQYF.

In this sample, this clone turned up once. The J gene is TRBJ2-7, the V gene TRBV11-2, with D unresolved. The length of the CDR3 is 11 residues. The V end lost 5 bases, the J end lost 7 bases, and 9 bases lay between the germline ends. Germline values: CDR1 SGHAT, CDR2 FQNNGV. CDR3 in amino acids: CASSLYREQYF. The CDR3 nucleotides read TGTGCCAGCAGCCTTTACAGAGAGCAGTACTTC.